This entry describes one T cell receptor (beta chain). Germline CDR1 MNHEY, CDR2 SMNVEV (reference sequence). V lost 4 bases and J lost 2; bases outside the gene matches: 5. CDR3 size: 14 residues. Using a J-beta primer mix together with a sample-barcoded 5' primer, a second PCR was run for roughly 7 to 12 cycles. Every cDNA was tagged by a template-switch adaptor with 12 random nucleotides. Via MiXCR, TCRdb re-called the 5' RACE reads, giving one row per CDR3 protein. The sample yields about 800,000 distinct CDR3 sequences, more than 20% seen once. This entry belongs to a study of blood T cells in healthy people across ages. The same sample was also used in a study of T cells of mothers and their children. That publication notes: Healthy Caucasian mothers, a few in number, and their six children were the donors. Each child gave some 3 million TCR beta CDR3 reads (each mother, over 10 million). Compared with unrelated pairs, related mother-child pairs had slightly higher, non-significant overlap.

The receptor's source is a boy between 10 and 17 years old in good health. The material sequenced was blood. The rearrangement joins TRBV27 to TRBJ2-7, with TRBD2 identical over 7 bases. The CDR3 is CASSWEGRPYEQYF. In DNA form, the CDR3 reads TGTGCCAGCAGTTGGGAGGGCAGGCCCTACGAGCAGTACTTC.